The entry below describes one T cell receptor (beta chain). The entry originates in a study of OX40 agonist ivuxolimab in advanced cancers. The method was immunoSEQ multiplex PCR; TCRdb's version includes in-frame clones alone and lacks a portion of them. The table has some 45,000 clones, roughly 84% seen once. The source of this sequence is an adult with an advanced solid tumor such as melanoma, head and neck, liver or kidney cancer. Sequenced material: CD4+ or CD8+ T cells sorted from blood, taken in a trial of the OX40 agonist ivuxolimab.

CDR3 in DNA: TGTGCCAGCAGAAGCGTGTCCTACGAGCAGTACTTC. Amino acid sequence: CASRSVSYEQYF. V is TRBV28 and J is TRBJ2-7; D ambiguous. The CDR3 consists of 12 residues. Germline V CDR1 and CDR2: MDHEN, SYDVKM. The V end lost 6 bases, the J end lost 1 base, and 7 bases lay between the germline ends. Variable domain in full (rest from reference TRBV28 and TRBJ2-7): DVKVTQSSRYLVKRTGEKVFLECVQDMDHENMFWYRQDPGLGLRLIYFSYDVKMKEKGDIPEGYSVSREKKERFSLILESASTNQTSMYLCASRSVSYEQYFGPGTRLTVT.